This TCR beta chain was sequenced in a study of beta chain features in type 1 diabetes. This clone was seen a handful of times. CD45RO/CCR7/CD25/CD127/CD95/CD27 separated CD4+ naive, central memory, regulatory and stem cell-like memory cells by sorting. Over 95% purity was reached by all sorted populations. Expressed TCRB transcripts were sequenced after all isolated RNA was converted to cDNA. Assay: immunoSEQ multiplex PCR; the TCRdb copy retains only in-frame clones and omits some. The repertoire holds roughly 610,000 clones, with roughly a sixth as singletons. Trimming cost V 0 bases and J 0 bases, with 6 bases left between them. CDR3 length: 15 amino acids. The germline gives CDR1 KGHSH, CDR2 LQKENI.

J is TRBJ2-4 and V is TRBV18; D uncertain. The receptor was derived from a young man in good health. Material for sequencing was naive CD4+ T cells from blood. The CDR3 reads CASSPPARAKNIQYF. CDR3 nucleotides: TGTGCCAGCTCACCACCGGCAAGAGCCAAAAACATTCAGTACTTC.